Listed below are T cell receptor beta chains from one sample, sequenced in a study of T cell responses to AZD1222 COVID-19 vaccine. Clones were read by immunoSEQ multiplex PCR, and TCRdb kept only the in-frame ones, dropping some. Among tens of thousands of clones listed, about 88% were seen once. Sequencing used peripheral blood, obtained 28 days after the second AZD1222 dose. Every receptor here comes from an adult who received the AZD1222 COVID-19 vaccine. CDR3s include the opening cysteine and the closing phenylalanine or tryptophan.

J gene | CDR3 length | V gene | CDR3 protein
TRBJ2-5 | 15 | TRBV5-1 | CASSLAGLAGETQYF
TRBJ1-2 | 14 | TRBV4-1 | CASSQVLVNYGYTF
TRBJ1-6 | 18 | TRBV5-1 | CASSLAWDGSSYNSPLHF
TRBJ2-1 | 15 | TRBV15 | CATRQLAGRPNEQFF
TRBJ1-6 | 16 | TRBV19 | CASSPDRDRVGSPLHF
TRBJ1-1 | 12 | TRBV2 | CASRAGNTEAFF
TRBJ2-1 | 16 | TRBV4-3 | CASSQEFAGENNEQFF
TRBJ1-4 | 14 | TRBV7-9 | CASSFQGSNEKLFF
TRBJ2-4 | 14 | TRBV7-2 | CASSQSGGPRIQYF
TRBJ1-2 | 15 | TRBV19 | CASRGPEGQNYGYTF
TRBJ2-3 | 11 | TRBV29-1 | CSVDNTDTQYF
TRBJ2-2 | 16 | TRBV24-1 | CATSDRTSGRSGELFF
TRBJ1-4 | 15 | TRBV18 | CASSPLRGANEKLFF
TRBJ1-1 | 15 | TRBV6-5 | CASSNTGTGYTEAFF
TRBJ1-4 | 12 | TRBV29-1 | CSVGHSNEKLFF
TRBJ1-1 | 18 | TRBV5-1 | CASSGASRDRDKNTEAFF
TRBJ2-3 | 14 | TRBV6-5 | CASSLQGPEDTQYF
TRBJ1-2 | 15 | TRBV19 | CASSISGTGDYGYTF
TRBJ2-7 | 16 | TRBV10-3 | CAISDPGGGRSYEQYF
TRBJ1-3 | 16 | TRBV5-1 | CASSPTQVLSGNTIYF
TRBJ2-1 | 19 | TRBV10-3 | CAISESISGRANGKNEQFF
TRBJ2-3 | 12 | TRBV14 | CASSQPYYTQYF
TRBJ2-1 | 16 | TRBV4-2 | CASSQPSGGLYNEQFF
TRBJ2-2 | 12 | TRBV19 | CASSFRNGELFF